Following are 18 T cell receptor beta chains from one sample sequenced in a study of identical twins. MiXCR was run by TCRdb on the 5' RACE reads, yielding one entry per CDR3 protein. In the table there are nearly 250,000 distinct CDR3 sequences, about 7% of which are singletons. Another study also made use of these data, one on yellow fever vaccine responses in identical twins.

The sequenced sample was memory (CD45RO+) T cells sorted from blood. The receptors come from a woman between 18 and 30 years old in good health.

This clonotype was picked up many times. This chain uses TRBV5-6 with TRBJ2-2, with 14 bases fitting TRBD2. Trimming removed 4 bases from V and 1 base from J; junction bases left unmatched: 6. Germline V lookup: CDR1 SGHDT, CDR2 YYEEEE. This CDR3 contains 18 residues. CDR3 sequence (DNA): TGTGCCAGCAGCCCGGGACTAGCGGGGGAGCTGAACACCGGGGAGCTGTTTTTT. This encodes CASSPGLAGELNTGELFF.

This clonotype was seen many times. The CDR3 region is CASSAEGDSSGNTIYF. The CDR3 DNA reads as TGCGCCAGCAGCGCGGAAGGAGATTCTTCTGGAAACACCATATATTTT. The chain recombines TRBV5-1 with TRBJ1-3; D not certain. The V end was cut by 4 bases, the J end by 1 base, with 15 bases between. Germline V gene data show CDR1 as SGHRS and CDR2 as YFSETQ. CDR3 size: 16 residues.

This clonotype has only a few counts. The chain couples TRBV7-6 to TRBJ2-2; D is undetermined. With 1 base removed from V and 0 bases from J, the gap between germline ends came to 9 bases. Germline V gene lookup returns CDR1 SGHVS and CDR2 FNYEAQ. The length of the CDR3 is 16 residues. DNA for the CDR3: TGTGCCAGCAGCTTAGGGATTCGTGCGAACACCGGGGAGCTGTTTTTT. This gives the protein CASSLGIRANTGELFF.

This clonotype was seen more than once but under ten times. The V call is TRBV9, the J call TRBJ2-6; the D is unclear. Trimming took 1 base from V and 1 from J, leaving 9 bases between them. Germline V CDR1 and CDR2: SGDLS, YYNGEE. The CDR3 length is 16 residues. This chain's CDR3 is CASSVTSRSGANVLTF. The CDR3 DNA sequence: TGTGCCAGCAGCGTAACTTCGAGGTCTGGGGCCAACGTCCTGACTTTC.

In this sample, this clonotype turned up many times. The J gene is TRBJ2-7, the V gene TRBV12-3 or TRBV12-4; 12 bases fit TRBD2. The CDR3 length is 16 residues. The V segment lost 3 bases and the J segment 3 bases; nucleotides outside the gene matches: 6. The CDR3 spells CASSFLAGGPGYEQYF. The DNA of the CDR3 is TGTGCCAGCAGTTTCCTAGCGGGAGGGCCGGGCTACGAGCAGTACTTC.

A single count supports this clonotype. One end of the junction varies from germline; a read error may be responsible. V and J are TRBV20-1 and TRBJ2-3, with 11 bases fitting TRBD2. This CDR3 spans 17 amino acids. CDR1 and CDR2 (germline): DFQATT, SNEGSKA (reference sequence). CDR3 in amino acids: CCARRGTSGFLTDTQYF. The CDR3 region has the DNA TGCTGTGCTAGAAGGGGGACTAGCGGCTTCCTCACAGATACGCAGTATTTT.

In its sample, this clonotype was seen many times. The rearrangement links TRBV20-1 to TRBJ2-7; TRBD1 aligns across 8 bases. Losses at the gene ends were 6 bases for V and 6 bases for J; bases not matched to a gene: 16. Germline values: CDR1 DFQATT, CDR2 SNEGSKA (reference sequence). The CDR3 runs 15 residues. The CDR3 DNA reads TGCAGTGCAACCACCGGGACAGGAGGGTTTGGCGAGCAGTACTTC. This sequence encodes CSATTGTGGFGEQYF.

This clonotype was observed many times. The J gene is TRBJ2-1, the V gene TRBV7-2, with D possibly called TRBD1 or TRBD2 (5 bases each). There are 17 residues in the CDR3. In germline, CDR1 is SGHTA, CDR2 FQGNSA. V dropped 6 bases and J dropped 7 bases, with 25 bases sitting between them. The DNA for the CDR3 is TGTGCCAGCAGTCACAGACCCGGGACCCTCGATGGGAATGAGCAGTTCTTC. Residues: CASSHRPGTLDGNEQFF.

The sample holds a few counts of this clonotype. The chain joins TRBV11-2 to TRBJ1-6, with D possibly being TRBD1 (5 bases). The CDR3 covers 15 residues. In germline, CDR1 is SGHAT, CDR2 FQNNGV. The V end was cut by 5 bases, the J end by 6 bases, with 14 bases between. As DNA, the CDR3 is TGTGCCAGCAGCCCCCGGGACGGGCCTAATTCACCCCTCCACTTT. Translated: CASSPRDGPNSPLHF.

A single count supports this clonotype. The chain combines TRBV7-9 with TRBJ2-5; D may be TRBD2 (7 bases). Between the trimmed V and J ends, which lost 5 bases and 4 bases, there was a span of 17 bases. The CDR3 totals 15 residues. CDR1 and CDR2 from the germline V gene are SEHNR and FQNEAQ (reference sequence). In nucleotides, the CDR3 is TGTGCCAGCAGCGCGCACGGGGGGCCCTCAGAGACCCAGTACTTC. This encodes CASSAHGGPSETQYF.

The chain is built from TRBV15 and TRBJ2-1, with 11 positions matching TRBD2. Per germline, CDR1 LNHNV and CDR2 YYDKDF (reference sequence). The CDR3 runs to 15 residues. Trimming took 4 bases from V and 12 from J; bases not matched to a gene: 11. The CDR3 DNA sequence: TGTGCCACCAGCATCTCCGGGACTAGCGGACGGGGGCAGTTCTTC. It translates to CATSISGTSGRGQFF.

The table lists this clonotype with many counts. The V and J genes are TRBV4-1 and TRBJ1-1; unclear D gene. Germline V gene lookup returns CDR1 MGHRA and CDR2 YSYEKL. The CDR3 runs to 14 residues. Trimming took 3 bases from V and 5 from J, leaving 13 bases between them. This CDR3 is CASSHPRGGTEAFF. The DNA of the CDR3 is TGCGCCAGCAGCCATCCCCGCGGAGGAACTGAAGCTTTCTTT.

The chain employs TRBV24-1 and TRBJ2-7; D gene uncertain. V shed 4 bases and J shed 3 bases, with 9 bases lying between them. The CDR3 runs to 13 residues. CDR1 is KGHDR and CDR2 is SFDVKD in the germline V gene. The CDR3 DNA sequence: TGTGCCACCAGTGACGGCCCAAACTACGAGCAGTACTTC. Protein product: CATSDGPNYEQYF.

The chain links TRBV3-1 to TRBJ2-5; 9 nucleotides agree with TRBD1. The CDR3 extends over 13 amino acids. V shed 7 bases, J shed 1 base, and the junction held 1 base outside the gene matches. The V gene's germline CDR1 is LGHDT and CDR2 YNNKEL (reference sequence). The CDR3: CASTTGGQETQYF. As DNA, the CDR3 is TGTGCCAGCACGACAGGGGGCCAAGAGACCCAGTACTTC.

The chain combines TRBV5-1 with TRBJ2-3, with D maybe TRBD1 (5 bases). CDR1 and CDR2 (germline): SGHRS, YFSETQ. The V end was cut by 4 bases, the J end by 4 bases, with 10 bases between. The CDR3 is 13 amino acids. The CDR3 DNA sequence: TGCGCCAGCAGCCCACAGGTGGCAGATACGCAGTATTTT. The encoded protein is CASSPQVADTQYF.

There are a few counts of this clonotype. The chain has TRBV2 and TRBJ2-5, with a weak D call TRBD1 (5 bases). The CDR3 has 15 amino acids. Trimming took 6 bases from V and 5 from J, leaving 19 bases between them. CDR1 and CDR2 from the germline V gene are SNHLY and FYNNEI. CDR3 DNA sequence: TGTGCCAGCAGAAGTACAGGATCTGGTGGGGAGACCCAGTACTTC. Translated: CASRSTGSGGETQYF.

This clonotype was detected many times. The genes are TRBV6-1 and TRBJ2-2, with 7 bases identical to TRBD2. This CDR3 comprises 15 residues. CDR1 is MNHNS, CDR2 SASEGT, per germline. V dropped 9 bases and J dropped 3; count of bases not matched to a gene: 10. As DNA, the CDR3 is TGTGCCAGTCTGTCGGGGGAGGGCCACACCGGGGAGCTGTTTTTT. Translated: CASLSGEGHTGELFF.

Many counts were recorded for this clonotype. The rearrangement links TRBV12-3 or TRBV12-4 to TRBJ2-2, with D maybe TRBD2 (6 bases). The V and J ends lost 0 bases and 6 bases respectively, with 17 bases between them. This CDR3 spans 17 amino acids. CDR3 bases: TGTGCCAGCAGTTTAGCCAGGGAGGCGACTATAGCCGGGGAGCTGTTTTTT. This codes for CASSLAREATIAGELFF.